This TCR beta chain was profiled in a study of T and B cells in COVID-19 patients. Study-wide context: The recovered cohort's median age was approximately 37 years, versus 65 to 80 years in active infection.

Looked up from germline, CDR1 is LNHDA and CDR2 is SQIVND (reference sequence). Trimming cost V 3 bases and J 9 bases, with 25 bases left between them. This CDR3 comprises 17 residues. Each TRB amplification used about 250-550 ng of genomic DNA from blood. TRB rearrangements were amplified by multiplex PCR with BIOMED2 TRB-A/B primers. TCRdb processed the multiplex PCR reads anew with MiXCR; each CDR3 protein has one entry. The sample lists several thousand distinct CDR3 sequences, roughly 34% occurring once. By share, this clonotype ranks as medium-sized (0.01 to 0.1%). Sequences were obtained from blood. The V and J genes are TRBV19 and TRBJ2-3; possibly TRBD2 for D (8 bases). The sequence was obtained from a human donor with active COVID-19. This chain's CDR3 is CASSIGIAGPYRGTQYF. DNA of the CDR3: TGTGCCAGTAGTATCGGGATAGCGGGACCCTACAGGGGAACGCAGTATTTT.